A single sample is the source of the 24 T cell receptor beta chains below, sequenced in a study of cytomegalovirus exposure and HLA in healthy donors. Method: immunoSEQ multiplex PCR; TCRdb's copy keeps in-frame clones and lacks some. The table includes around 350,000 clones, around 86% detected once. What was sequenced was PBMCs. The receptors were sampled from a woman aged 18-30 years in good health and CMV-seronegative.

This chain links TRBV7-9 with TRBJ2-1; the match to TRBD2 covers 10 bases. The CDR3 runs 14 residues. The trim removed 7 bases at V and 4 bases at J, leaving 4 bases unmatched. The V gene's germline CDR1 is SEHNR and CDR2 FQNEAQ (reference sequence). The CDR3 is CASTRAGGYNEQFF. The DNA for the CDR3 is TGTGCCAGCACCCGAGCGGGAGGGTACAATGAGCAGTTCTTC.

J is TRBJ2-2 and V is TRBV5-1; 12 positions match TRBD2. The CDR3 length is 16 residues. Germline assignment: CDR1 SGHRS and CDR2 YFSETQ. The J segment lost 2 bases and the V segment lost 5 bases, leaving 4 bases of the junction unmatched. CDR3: CASRTSGGLNTGELFF. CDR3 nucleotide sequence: TGCGCCAGCAGGACTAGCGGGGGACTTAACACCGGGGAGCTGTTTTTT.

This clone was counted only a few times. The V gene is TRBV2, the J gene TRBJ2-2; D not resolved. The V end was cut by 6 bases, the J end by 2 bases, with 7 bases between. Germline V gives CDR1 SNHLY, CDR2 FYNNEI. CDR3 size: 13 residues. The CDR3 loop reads CASRPTNTGELFF. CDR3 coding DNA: TGTGCCAGCAGGCCCACAAACACCGGGGAGCTGTTTTTT.

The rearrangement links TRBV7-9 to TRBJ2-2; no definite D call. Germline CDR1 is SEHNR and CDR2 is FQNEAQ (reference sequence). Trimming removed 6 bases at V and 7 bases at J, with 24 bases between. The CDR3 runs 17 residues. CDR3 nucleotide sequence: TGTGCCAGCAGAAAAGGAACCCTAGAACCGGATGGCGGGGAGCTGTTTTTT. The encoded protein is CASRKGTLEPDGGELFF.

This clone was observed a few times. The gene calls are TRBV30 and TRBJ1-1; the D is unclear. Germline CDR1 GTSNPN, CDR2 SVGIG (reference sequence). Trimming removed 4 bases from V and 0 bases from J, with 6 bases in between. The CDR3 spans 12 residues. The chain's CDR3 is CAWKRVNTEAFF. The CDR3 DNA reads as TGTGCCTGGAAGAGGGTGAACACTGAAGCTTTCTTT.

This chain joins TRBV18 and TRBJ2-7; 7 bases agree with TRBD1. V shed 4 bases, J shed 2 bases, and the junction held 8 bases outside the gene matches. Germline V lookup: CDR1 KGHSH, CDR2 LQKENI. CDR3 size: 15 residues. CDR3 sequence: CASSRRDSGAYEQYF. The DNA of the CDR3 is TGTGCCAGCTCACGACGGGACAGCGGAGCCTACGAGCAGTACTTC.

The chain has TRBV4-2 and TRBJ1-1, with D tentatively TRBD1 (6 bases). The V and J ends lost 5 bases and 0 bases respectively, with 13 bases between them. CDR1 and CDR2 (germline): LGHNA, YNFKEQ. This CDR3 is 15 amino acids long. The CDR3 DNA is TGTGCCAGCAGCTCAGAGGGGGGGATGAACACTGAAGCTTTCTTT. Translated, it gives CASSSEGGMNTEAFF.

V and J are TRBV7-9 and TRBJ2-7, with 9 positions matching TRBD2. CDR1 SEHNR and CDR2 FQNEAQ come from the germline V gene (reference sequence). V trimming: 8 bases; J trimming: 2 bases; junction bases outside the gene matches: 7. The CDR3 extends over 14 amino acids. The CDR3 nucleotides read TGTGCCAGCCGGCCGGGCGGGGGGGCCTACGAGCAGTACTTC. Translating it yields CASRPGGGAYEQYF.

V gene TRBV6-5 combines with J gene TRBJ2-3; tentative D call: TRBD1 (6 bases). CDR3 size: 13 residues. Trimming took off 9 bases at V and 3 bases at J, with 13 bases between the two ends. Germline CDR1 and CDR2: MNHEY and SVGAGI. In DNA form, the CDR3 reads TGTGCCAGTACGGGACACCCTACAGATACGCAGTATTTT. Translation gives CASTGHPTDTQYF.

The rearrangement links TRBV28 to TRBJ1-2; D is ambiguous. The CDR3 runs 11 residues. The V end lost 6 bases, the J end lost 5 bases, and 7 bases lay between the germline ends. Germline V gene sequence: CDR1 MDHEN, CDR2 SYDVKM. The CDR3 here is CASSLSYGYTF. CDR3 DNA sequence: TGTGCCAGCAGCCTGAGTTATGGCTACACCTTC.

CDR3 sequence: CASSEGLTYEQYF. As DNA, the CDR3 is TGCGCCAGCAGTGAGGGGCTTACCTACGAGCAGTACTTC. V and J are TRBV10-2 and TRBJ2-7; no clear D gene. Looked up from germline, CDR1 is WSHSY and CDR2 is SAAADI. The CDR3 is 13 residues long. The V gene lost 2 bases and the J gene lost 2 bases, with 7 bases spanning the gap.

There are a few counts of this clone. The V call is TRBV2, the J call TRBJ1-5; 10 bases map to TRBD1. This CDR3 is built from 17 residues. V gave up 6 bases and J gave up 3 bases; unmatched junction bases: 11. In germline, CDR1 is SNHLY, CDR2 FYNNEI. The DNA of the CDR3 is TGTGCCAGCAGGACCATCGAGACAGGGGGCTACAATCAGCCCCAGCATTTT. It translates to CASRTIETGGYNQPQHF. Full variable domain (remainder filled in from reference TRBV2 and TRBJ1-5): EPEVTQTPSHQVTQMGQEVILRCVPISNHLYFYWYRQILGQKVEFLVSFYNNEISEKSEIFDDQFSVERPDGSNFTLKIRSTKLEDSAMYFCASRTIETGGYNQPQHFGDGTRLSIL.

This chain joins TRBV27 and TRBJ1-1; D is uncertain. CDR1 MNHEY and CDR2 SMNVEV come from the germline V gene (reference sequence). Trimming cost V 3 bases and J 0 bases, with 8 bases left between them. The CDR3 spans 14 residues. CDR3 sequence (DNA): TGTGCCAGCAGTTTTGGCGGAATGAACACTGAAGCTTTCTTT. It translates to CASSFGGMNTEAFF.

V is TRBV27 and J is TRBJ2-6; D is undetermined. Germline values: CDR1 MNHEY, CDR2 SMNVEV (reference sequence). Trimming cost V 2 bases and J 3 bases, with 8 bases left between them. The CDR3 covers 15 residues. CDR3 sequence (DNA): TGTGCCAGCAGTTTACTGAGTGGTGGGGCCAACGTCCTGACTTTC. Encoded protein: CASSLLSGGANVLTF.

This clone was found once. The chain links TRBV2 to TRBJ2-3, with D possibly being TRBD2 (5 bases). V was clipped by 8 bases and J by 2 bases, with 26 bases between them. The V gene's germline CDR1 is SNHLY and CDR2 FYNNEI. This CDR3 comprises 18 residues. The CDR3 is CASHSIPLAPPYTDTQYF. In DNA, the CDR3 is TGTGCCAGCCACAGTATTCCCCTAGCCCCTCCTTACACAGATACGCAGTATTTT.

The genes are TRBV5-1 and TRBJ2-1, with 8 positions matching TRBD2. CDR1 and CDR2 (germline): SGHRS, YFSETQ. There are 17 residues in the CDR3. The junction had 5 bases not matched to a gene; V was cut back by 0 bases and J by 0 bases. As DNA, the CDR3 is TGCGCCAGCAGCTTGGCTTTGGCGGGGGGCTCCTACAATGAGCAGTTCTTC. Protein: CASSLALAGGSYNEQFF.

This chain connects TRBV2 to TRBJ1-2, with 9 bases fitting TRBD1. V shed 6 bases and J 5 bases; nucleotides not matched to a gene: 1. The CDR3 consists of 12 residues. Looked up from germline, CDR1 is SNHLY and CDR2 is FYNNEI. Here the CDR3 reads CASRGTGYGYTF. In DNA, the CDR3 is TGTGCCAGCAGGGGGACAGGGTATGGCTACACCTTC.

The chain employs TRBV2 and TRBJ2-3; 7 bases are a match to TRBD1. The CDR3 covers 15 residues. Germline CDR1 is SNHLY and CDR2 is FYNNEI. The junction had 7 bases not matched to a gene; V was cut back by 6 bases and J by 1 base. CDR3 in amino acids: CASSLDRVGTDTQYF. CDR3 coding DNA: TGTGCCAGCAGCCTCGACAGGGTTGGCACAGATACGCAGTATTTT.

The CDR3 DNA is TGCGCCAGCAGGGTCGGTCGCGGGAGAGCCTACGAGCAGTACTTC. Protein: CASRVGRGRAYEQYF. J is TRBJ2-7 and V is TRBV5-1; 7 bases match TRBD2. The CDR3 is 15 amino acids. The germline V gene has CDR1 SGHRS and CDR2 YFSETQ. V shed 5 bases, J shed 2 bases, and the junction held 10 bases outside the gene matches.

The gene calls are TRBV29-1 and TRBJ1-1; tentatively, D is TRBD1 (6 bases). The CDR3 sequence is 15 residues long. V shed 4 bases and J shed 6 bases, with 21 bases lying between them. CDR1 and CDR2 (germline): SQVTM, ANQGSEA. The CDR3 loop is CSVVSPTGMNAEAFF. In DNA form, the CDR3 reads TGCAGCGTTGTTTCACCTACAGGGATGAATGCTGAAGCTTTCTTT.

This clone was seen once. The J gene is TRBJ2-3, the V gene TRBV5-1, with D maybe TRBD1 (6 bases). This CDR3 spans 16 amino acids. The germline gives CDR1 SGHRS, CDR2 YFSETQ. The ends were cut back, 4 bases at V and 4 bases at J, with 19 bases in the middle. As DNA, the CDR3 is TGCGCCAGCAGCCCCTTTTGGGGGCGAGCGGCAGATACGCAGTATTTT. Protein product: CASSPFWGRAADTQYF. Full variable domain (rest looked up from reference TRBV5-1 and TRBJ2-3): KAGVTQTPRYLIKTRGQQVTLSCSPISGHRSVSWYQQTPGQGLQFLFEYFSETQRNKGNFPGRFSGRQFSNSRSEMNVSTLELGDSALYLCASSPFWGRAADTQYFGPGTRLTVL.

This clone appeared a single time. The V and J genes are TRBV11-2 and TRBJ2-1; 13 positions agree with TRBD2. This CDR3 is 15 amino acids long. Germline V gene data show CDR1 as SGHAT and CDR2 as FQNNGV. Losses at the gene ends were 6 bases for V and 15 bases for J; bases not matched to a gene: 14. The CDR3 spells CASSRTLAGGPRRFF. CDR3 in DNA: TGTGCCAGCAGTCGAACACTAGCGGGAGGGCCTCGGAGGTTCTTC.

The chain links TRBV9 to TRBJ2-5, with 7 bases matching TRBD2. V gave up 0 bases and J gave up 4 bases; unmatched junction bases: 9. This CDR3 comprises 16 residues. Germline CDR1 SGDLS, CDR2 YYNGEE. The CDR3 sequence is CASSVAGTTSRETQYF. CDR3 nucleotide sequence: TGTGCCAGCAGCGTAGCAGGGACTACAAGTCGAGAGACCCAGTACTTC.

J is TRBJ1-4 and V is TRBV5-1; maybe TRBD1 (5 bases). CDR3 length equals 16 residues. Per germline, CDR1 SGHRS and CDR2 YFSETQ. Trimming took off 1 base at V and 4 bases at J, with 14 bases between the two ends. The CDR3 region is CASSLLGGQVNEKLFF. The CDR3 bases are TGCGCCAGCAGCTTGTTGGGGGGTCAGGTTAATGAAAAACTGTTTTTT.